This TCR beta chain is from a study of vaccination effects on CD4 cells after COVID-19. Study summary: Around 2 million PBMC were placed in each well, which was supplemented with 8.5 to 10 IU/ml IL-2 and 7.5 to 10 ug/ml peptides. General observations from the study: Only a single clone (1 of 255 vaccine-induced clones in healthy vaccinees) cross-reacted with common cold coronaviruses.

Cells that had been cultured for nine to eleven days were the source of isolated CD4+ T cells. On this clone: Its target is unknown.

The V gene lost 6 bases and the J gene lost 4 bases, with 10 bases spanning the gap. The CDR3 contains 14 residues. Germline CDR1 reads KGHSH; CDR2 reads LQKENI. The protocol was immunoSEQ multiplex PCR, while the TCRdb copy is restricted to in-frame clones and leaves out a portion. The profile covers 65,000 to 80,000 clones, with more than 70% appearing a single time and approximately 2% taken by the ten largest. The specimen was CD4+ T cells from PBMCs cultured without peptide, collected before COVID-19 vaccination. The chain employs TRBV18 and TRBJ2-6; D is ambiguous. This sequence was found in a human donor who received a COVID-19 vaccine. CDR3 loop: CASSPSGGANVLTF. As DNA, the CDR3 is TGTGCCAGCTCGCCATCAGGCGGGGCCAACGTCCTGACTTTC. The full variable domain, with the rest looked up from reference TRBV18 and TRBJ2-6, is NAGVMQNPRHLVRRRGQEARLRCSPMKGHSHVYWYRQLPEEGLKFMVYLQKENIIDESGMPKERFSAEFPKEGPSILRIQQVVRGDSAAYFCASSPSGGANVLTFGAGSRLTVL.